A single sample is the source of the 12 T cell receptor beta chains below, sequenced in a study of T cells in Graves' hyperthyroidism and ophthalmopathy. TCR beta CDR3 sequences were amplified from RNA transcripts. The HTBI primer set was used in a first-round RT-PCR of the TCR CDR3. TCRdb processed the multiplex PCR reads anew with MiXCR; each CDR3 protein has one entry. In the table there are some 690,000 distinct CDR3 sequences, 17% of which are singletons. Sequencing used blood. The receptors stem from a man in his fifties with Graves' hyperthyroidism.

The gene calls are TRBV30 and TRBJ1-5; tentatively, D is TRBD1 (5 bases). This CDR3 has 16 amino acids. Germline CDR1 GTSNPN, CDR2 SVGIG (reference sequence). V was cut by 0 bases and J by 3 bases, with 15 bases left in between. DNA of the CDR3: TGTGCCTGGAGTGTAAGGGACGGCAGATACAATCAGCCCCAGCATTTT. Its protein product is CAWSVRDGRYNQPQHF. Full variable domain (rest looked up from reference TRBV30 and TRBJ1-5): SQTIHQWPATLVQPVGSPLSLECTVEGTSNPNLYWYRQAAGRGLQLLFYSVGIGQISSEVPQNLSASRPQDRQFILSSKKLLLSDSGFYLCAWSVRDGRYNQPQHFGDGTRLSIL.

Here the CDR3 reads CASTPPQRTDTGELFF. In DNA form, the CDR3 reads TGTGCCAGCACCCCCCCCCAGCGGACTGACACCGGGGAGCTGTTTTTT. The chain couples TRBV7-8 to TRBJ2-2; maybe TRBD2 (5 bases). From germline, CDR1 is SGHVS and CDR2 FQNEAQ. V lost 7 bases, J lost 3 bases, and 18 bases lay in between. The CDR3 spans 16 residues.

The genes are TRBV5-5 and TRBJ2-7; 12 nucleotides line up with TRBD1. Germline CDR1 reads SGHKS; CDR2 reads YYEKEE (reference sequence). V lost 4 bases and J lost 7; bases outside the gene matches: 12. The CDR3 contains 16 residues. The CDR3 is CASSLPPGQGAHEQYF. CDR3 DNA sequence: TGTGCCAGCAGCCTTCCACCGGGACAGGGGGCGCATGAGCAGTACTTC.

This clonotype occurred many times. The J gene is TRBJ2-3, the V gene TRBV28, with a weak D call TRBD2 (5 bases). V gave up 6 bases and J gave up 5 bases, with 18 bases separating them. Per the germline V gene, CDR1 is MDHEN and CDR2 is SYDVKM. The CDR3 covers 15 residues. CDR3 DNA sequence: TGTGCCAGCAGCCCGGGCGGGTTAAAGGGAGATACGCAGTATTTT. Its translation is CASSPGGLKGDTQYF.

The chain recombines TRBV27 with TRBJ2-1; D tentatively reads TRBD1 or TRBD2 (5 bases each). This CDR3 has 17 residues. The ends were cut back, 8 bases at V and 0 bases at J, with 20 bases in the middle. Germline V CDR1 and CDR2: MNHEY, SMNVEV (reference sequence). CDR3 bases: TGTGCCAGCGCCCCCGGGGCAGGGCCCAGCTCCTACAATGAGCAGTTCTTC. This sequence encodes CASAPGAGPSSYNEQFF.

In this sample, this clonotype turned up a few times. The V call is TRBV2, the J call TRBJ1-1, with 10 bases aligning to TRBD1. CDR1 SNHLY and CDR2 FYNNEI come from the germline V gene. The V gene end was trimmed by 10 bases and the J gene end by 6 bases; junction bases not matched to a gene: 11. CDR3 length: 14 amino acids. CDR3 nucleotide sequence: TGTGCCACGGTTGACAGGGGGCTTAACCCTGAAGCTTTCTTT. This gives the protein CATVDRGLNPEAFF.

This clonotype has just a few counts. The chain is built from TRBV28 and TRBJ2-7, with D uncertain. V was cut by 10 bases and J by 3 bases, with 13 bases left in between. This CDR3 has 12 amino acids. Germline lookup yields CDR1 MDHEN and CDR2 SYDVKM. The CDR3 region is CATSGPLYEQYF. The CDR3 region has the DNA TGTGCCACTTCCGGGCCACTCTACGAGCAGTACTTC.

This clonotype was picked up a small number of times. The chain is built from TRBV28 and TRBJ2-1, with 9 positions matching TRBD1. V lost 4 bases and J lost 8; bases outside the gene matches: 12. The CDR3 covers 16 residues. CDR1 and CDR2 from the germline V gene are MDHEN and SYDVKM. The CDR3 sequence is CASSYAGTGLTDEQFF. In DNA, the CDR3 is TGTGCCAGCAGTTACGCCGGGACAGGGTTAACCGATGAGCAGTTCTTC. The complete variable domain, with remaining parts taken from reference TRBV28 and TRBJ2-1, reads DVKVTQSSRYLVKRTGEKVFLECVQDMDHENMFWYRQDPGLGLRLIYFSYDVKMKEKGDIPEGYSVSREKKERFSLILESASTNQTSMYLCASSYAGTGLTDEQFFGPGTRLTVL.

In this sample, this clonotype turned up many times. The chain is built from TRBV12-3 or TRBV12-4 and TRBJ2-7; 12 nucleotides line up with TRBD1. CDR3 length: 15 amino acids. Trimming at V came to 3 bases and at J to 7 bases, leaving 7 bases not matched to a gene. The DNA for the CDR3 is TGTGCCAGCAGTTTCTCGGGACAGGGGGCATATGAGCAGTACTTC. Translating gives CASSFSGQGAYEQYF.

This chain connects TRBV7-2 to TRBJ2-3; 8 bases align to TRBD2. This CDR3 has 15 amino acids. With V trimmed by 2 bases and J by 4 bases, 5 bases remained unmatched. The germline gives CDR1 SGHTA, CDR2 FQGNSA. CDR3 DNA: TGTGCCAGCAGCTTAAGCGGGGGCAGCGCAGATACGCAGTATTTT. This encodes CASSLSGGSADTQYF.

This clonotype came up many times. This chain joins TRBV6-2 or TRBV6-3 and TRBJ2-7; 7 nucleotides agree with TRBD1. V lost 5 bases, J lost 5 bases, and 12 bases stayed unmatched. This CDR3 has 15 amino acids. The V gene's germline CDR1 is MNHEY and CDR2 SVGEGT. CDR3 nucleotides: TGTGCCAGCAGTCCTCTGGACAGGACTGGGCACGAGCAGTACTTC. Its protein product is CASSPLDRTGHEQYF.

The rearrangement joins TRBV11-2 to TRBJ1-2; no clear D. Deletions cut 1 base from V and 0 bases from J, with 12 bases between. This CDR3 spans 16 amino acids. CDR1 is SGHAT, CDR2 FQNNGV, per germline. CDR3 coding DNA: TGTGCCAGCAGCTTAGGGTCGGGCACACCTAACTATGGCTACACCTTC. Translating gives CASSLGSGTPNYGYTF.